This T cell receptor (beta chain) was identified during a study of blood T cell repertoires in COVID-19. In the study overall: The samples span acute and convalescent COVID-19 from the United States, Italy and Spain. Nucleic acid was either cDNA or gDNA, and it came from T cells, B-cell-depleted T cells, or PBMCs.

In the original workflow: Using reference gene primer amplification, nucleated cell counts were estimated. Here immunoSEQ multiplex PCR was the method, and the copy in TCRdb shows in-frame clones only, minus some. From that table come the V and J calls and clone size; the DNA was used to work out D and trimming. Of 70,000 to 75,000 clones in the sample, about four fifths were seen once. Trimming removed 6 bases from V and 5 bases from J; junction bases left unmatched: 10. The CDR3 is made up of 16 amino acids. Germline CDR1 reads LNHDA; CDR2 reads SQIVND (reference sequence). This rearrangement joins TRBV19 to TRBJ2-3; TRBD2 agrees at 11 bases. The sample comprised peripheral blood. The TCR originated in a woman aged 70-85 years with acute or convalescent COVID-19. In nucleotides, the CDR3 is TGTGCCAGTAGAGGGACTAGCGGCTCAACCGGAGATACGCAGTATTTT. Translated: CASRGTSGSTGDTQYF.